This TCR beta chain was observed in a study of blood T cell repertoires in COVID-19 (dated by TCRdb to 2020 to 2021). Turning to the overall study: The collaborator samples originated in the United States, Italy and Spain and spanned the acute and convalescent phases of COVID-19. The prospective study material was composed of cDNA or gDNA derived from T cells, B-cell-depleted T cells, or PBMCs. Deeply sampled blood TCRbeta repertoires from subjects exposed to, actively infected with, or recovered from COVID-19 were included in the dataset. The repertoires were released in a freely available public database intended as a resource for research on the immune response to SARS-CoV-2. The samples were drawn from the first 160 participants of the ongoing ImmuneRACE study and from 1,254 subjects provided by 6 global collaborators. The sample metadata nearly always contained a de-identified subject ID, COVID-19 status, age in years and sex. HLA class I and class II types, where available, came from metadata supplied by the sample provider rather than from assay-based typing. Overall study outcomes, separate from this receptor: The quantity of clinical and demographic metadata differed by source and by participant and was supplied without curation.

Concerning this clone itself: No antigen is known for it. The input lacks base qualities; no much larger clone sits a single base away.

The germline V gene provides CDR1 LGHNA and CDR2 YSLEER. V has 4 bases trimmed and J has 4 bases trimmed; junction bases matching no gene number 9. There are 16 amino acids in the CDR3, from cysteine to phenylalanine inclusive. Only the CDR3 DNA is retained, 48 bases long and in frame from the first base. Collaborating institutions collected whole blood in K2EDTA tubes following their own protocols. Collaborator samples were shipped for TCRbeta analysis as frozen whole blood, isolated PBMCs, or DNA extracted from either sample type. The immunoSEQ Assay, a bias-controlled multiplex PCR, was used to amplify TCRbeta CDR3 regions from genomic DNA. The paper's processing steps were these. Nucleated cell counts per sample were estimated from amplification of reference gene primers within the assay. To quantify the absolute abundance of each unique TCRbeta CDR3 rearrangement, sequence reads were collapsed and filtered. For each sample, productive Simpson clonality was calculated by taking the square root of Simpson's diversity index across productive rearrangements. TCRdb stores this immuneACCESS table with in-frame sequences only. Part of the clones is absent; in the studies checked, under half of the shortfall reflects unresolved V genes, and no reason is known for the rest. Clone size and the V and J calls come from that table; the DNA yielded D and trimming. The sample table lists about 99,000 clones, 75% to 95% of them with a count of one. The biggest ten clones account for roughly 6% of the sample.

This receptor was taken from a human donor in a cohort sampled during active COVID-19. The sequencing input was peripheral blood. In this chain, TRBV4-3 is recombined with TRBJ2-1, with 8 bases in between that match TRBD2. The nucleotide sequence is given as TGCGCCAGCAGCCCATTAGCGGGAACGACGTACAATGAGCAGTTCTTC. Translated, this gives CASSPLAGTTYNEQFF.